This T cell receptor beta chain was found in a study of blood T cell repertoires in COVID-19. Study background: Some COVID-19 samples were acute and others convalescent; all came from the United States, Italy and Spain.

Per the germline V gene, CDR1 is MNHEY and CDR2 is SVGAGI. The CDR3 is 13 residues long. Trimming pared 6 bases from V and 4 bases from J, leaving 12 bases between. Recruitment covered about two dozen US areas and drew participants whose ages spanned roughly 18 to 95 years. Participant reports of clinical history set cohort assignment. Resolution of symptoms, clearance, or two negative PCRs was present in recovered Cohort 3 donors. Profiled with immunoSEQ multiplex PCR; TCRdb holds only in-frame clones, not every one. This sample has roughly 310,000 clones, with 70% to 90% found just once. The specimen was PBMCs or T cells enriched from blood (not recorded which). The rearrangement links TRBV6-5 to TRBJ2-5; D is possibly TRBD2 (5 bases). This TCR came from a woman between 35 and 50 years old who had recovered from COVID-19. As DNA, the CDR3 is TGTGCCAGCAGCTTCGGACGGGGAGAGACCCAGTACTTC. Encoded protein: CASSFGRGETQYF.